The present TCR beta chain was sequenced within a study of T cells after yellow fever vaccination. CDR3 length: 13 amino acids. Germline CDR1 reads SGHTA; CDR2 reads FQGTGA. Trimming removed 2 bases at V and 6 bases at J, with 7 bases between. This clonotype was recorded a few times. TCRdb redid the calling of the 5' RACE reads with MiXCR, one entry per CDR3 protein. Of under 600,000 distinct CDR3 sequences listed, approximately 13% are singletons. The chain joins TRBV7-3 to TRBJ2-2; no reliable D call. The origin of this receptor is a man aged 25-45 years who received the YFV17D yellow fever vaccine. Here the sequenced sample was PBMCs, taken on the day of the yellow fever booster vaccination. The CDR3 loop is CASSLVVAGELFF. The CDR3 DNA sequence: TGTGCCAGCAGCTTAGTGGTCGCCGGGGAGCTGTTTTTT. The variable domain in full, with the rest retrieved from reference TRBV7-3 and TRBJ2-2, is GAGVSQTPSNKVTEKGKYVELRCDPISGHTALYWYRQSLGQGPEFLIYFQGTGAADDSGLPNDRFFAVRPEGSVSTLKIQRTERGDSAVYLCASSLVVAGELFFGEGSRLTVL.